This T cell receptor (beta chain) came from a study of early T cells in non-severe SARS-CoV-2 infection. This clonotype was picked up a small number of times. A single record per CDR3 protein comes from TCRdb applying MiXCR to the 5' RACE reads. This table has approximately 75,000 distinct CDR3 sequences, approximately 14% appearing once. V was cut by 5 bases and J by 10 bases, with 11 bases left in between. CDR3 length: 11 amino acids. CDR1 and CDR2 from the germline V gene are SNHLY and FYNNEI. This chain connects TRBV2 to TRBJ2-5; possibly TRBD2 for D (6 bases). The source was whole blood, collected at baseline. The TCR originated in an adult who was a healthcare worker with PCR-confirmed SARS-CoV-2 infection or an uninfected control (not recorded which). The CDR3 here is CASSNRRDQYF. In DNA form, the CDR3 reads TGTGCCAGCAGTAACAGGAGGGACCAGTACTTC.